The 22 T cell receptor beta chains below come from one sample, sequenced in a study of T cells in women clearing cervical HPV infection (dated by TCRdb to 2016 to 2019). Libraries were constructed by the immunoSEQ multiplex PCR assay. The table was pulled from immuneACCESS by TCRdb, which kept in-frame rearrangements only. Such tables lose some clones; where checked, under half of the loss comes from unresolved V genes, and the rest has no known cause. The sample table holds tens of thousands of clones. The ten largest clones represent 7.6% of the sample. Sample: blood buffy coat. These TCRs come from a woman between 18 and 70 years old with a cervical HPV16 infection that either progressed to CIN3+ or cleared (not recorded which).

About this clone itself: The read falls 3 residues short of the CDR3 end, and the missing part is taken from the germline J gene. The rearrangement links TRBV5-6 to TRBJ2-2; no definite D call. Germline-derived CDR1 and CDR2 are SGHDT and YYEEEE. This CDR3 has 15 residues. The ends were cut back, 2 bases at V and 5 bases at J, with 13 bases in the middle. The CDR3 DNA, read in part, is TGTGCCAGCAGCTTTTGGCAGGAGTCAACCGGGGAG. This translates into CASSFWQESTGE. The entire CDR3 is CASSFWQESTGELFF.

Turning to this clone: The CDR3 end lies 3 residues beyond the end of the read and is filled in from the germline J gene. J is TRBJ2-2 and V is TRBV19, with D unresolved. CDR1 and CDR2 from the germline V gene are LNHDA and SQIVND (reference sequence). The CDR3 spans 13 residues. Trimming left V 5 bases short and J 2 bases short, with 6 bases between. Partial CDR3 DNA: TGTGCCAGTAGTCGACAAAACACCGGGGAG. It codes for CASSRQNTGE. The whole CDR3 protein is CASSRQNTGELFF.

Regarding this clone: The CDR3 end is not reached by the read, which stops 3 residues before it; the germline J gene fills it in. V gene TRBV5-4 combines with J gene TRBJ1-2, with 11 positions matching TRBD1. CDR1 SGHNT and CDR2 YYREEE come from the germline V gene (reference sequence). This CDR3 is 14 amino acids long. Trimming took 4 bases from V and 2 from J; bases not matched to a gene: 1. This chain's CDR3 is CASSRDRGNYGYTF. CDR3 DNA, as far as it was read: TGTGCCAGCAGCCGGGACAGGGGGAACTATGGC.

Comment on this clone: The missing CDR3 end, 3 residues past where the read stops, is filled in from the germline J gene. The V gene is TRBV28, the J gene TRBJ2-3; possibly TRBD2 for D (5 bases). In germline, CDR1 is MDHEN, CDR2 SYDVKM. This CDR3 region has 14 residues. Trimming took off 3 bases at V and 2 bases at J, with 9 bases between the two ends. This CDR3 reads CASSLGAATDTQYF. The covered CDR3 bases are TGTGCCAGCAGTTTGGGAGCGGCCACAGATACG.

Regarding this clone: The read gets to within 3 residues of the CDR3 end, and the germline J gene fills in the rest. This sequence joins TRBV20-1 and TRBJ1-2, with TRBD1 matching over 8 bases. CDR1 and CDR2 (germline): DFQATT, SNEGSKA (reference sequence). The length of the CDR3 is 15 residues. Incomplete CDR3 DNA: TGCAGTGCTAGAGACCCGGACAGGGTTCGGGACGGC. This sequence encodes CSARDPDRVRDG. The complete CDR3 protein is CSARDPDRVRDGYTF.

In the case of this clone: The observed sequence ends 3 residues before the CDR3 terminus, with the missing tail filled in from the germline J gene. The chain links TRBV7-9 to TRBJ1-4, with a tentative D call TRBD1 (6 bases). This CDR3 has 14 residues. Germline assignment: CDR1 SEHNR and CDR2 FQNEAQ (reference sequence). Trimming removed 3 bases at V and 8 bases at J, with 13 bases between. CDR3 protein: CASSFEQGGEKLFF. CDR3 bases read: TGTGCCAGCAGCTTCGAACAGGGCGGGGAAAAA.

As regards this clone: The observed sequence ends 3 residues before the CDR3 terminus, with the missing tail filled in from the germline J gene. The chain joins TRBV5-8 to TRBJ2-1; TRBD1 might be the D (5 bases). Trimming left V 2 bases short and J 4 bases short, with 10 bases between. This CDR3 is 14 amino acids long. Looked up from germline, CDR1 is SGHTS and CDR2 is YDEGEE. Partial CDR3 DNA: TGTGCCAGCAGCTTCTACTCAGGGTACAATGAG. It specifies CASSFYSGYNE. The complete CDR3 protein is CASSFYSGYNEQFF. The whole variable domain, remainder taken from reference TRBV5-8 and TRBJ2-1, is EAGVTQSPTHLIKTRGQQATLRCSPISGHTSVYWYQQALGLGLQFLLWYDEGEERNRGNFPPRFSGRQFPNYSSELNVNALELEDSALYLCASSFYSGYNEQFFGPGTRLTVL.

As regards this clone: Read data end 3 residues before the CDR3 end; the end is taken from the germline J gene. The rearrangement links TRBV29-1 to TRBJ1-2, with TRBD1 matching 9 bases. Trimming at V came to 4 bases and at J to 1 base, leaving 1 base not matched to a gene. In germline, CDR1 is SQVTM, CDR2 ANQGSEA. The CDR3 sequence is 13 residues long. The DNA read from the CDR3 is TGCAGCGTTGGGACAGGGGTTAACTATGGC. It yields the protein CSVGTGVNYG. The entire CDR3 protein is CSVGTGVNYGYTF.

The DNA read from the CDR3 is TGTGCCAGCTCGGGAAACACC. This gives the protein CASSGNT. The complete CDR3 reads CASSGNTIYF. The rearrangement uses TRBV7-2 and TRBJ1-3; D is undetermined. The CDR3 end falls 3 residues outside the read, so it is completed with the germline J gene. The V end lost 8 bases, the J end lost 4 bases, and 3 bases lay between the germline ends. Looked up from germline, CDR1 is SGHTA and CDR2 is FQGNSA. The CDR3 spans 10 residues.

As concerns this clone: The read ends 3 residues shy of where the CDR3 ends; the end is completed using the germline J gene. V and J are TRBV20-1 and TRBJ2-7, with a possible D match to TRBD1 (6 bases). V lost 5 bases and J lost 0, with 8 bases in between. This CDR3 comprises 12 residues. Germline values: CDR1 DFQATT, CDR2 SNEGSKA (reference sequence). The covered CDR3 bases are TGCAGTGCTTACAGGGCCTCCTACGAG. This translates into CSAYRASYE. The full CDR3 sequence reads CSAYRASYEQYF.

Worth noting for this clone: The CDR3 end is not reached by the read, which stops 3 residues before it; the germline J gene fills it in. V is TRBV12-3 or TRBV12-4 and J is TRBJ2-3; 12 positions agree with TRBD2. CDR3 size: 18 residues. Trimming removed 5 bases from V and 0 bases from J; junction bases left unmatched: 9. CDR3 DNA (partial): TGTGCCAGCAGTAAACTAGCGGGAGGTTTCGCTAGCACAGATACG. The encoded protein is CASSKLAGGFASTDT. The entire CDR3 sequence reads CASSKLAGGFASTDTQYF.

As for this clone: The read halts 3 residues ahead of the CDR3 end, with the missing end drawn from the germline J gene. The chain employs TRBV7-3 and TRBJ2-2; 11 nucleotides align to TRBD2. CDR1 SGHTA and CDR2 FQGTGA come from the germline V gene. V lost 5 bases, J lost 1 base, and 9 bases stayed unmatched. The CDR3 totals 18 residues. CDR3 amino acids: CASSPVSTSGENTGELFF. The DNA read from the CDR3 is TGTGCCAGCAGCCCCGTATCGACTAGCGGGGAGAACACCGGGGAG.

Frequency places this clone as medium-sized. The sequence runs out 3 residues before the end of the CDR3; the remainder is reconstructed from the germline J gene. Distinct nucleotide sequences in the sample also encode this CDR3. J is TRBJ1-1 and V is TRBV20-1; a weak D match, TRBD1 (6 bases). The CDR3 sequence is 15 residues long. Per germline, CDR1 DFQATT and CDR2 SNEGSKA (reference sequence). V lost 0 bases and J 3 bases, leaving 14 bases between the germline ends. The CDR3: CSARDRQGMDTEAFF. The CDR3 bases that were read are TGCAGTGCTAGAGATCGCCAGGGGATGGACACTGAA.

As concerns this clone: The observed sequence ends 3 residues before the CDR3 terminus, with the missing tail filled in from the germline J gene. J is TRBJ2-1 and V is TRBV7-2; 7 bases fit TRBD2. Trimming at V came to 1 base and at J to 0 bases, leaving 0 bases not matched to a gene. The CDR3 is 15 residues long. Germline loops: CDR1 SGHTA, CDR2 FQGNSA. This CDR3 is CASSLGGGSYNEQFF. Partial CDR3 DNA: TGTGCCAGCAGCTTAGGGGGGGGCTCCTACAATGAG.

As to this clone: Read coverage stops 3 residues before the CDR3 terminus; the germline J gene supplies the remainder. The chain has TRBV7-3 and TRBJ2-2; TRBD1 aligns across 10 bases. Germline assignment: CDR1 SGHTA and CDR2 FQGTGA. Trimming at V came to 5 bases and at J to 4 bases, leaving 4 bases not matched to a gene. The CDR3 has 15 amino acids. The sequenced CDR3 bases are TGTGCCAGCAGCCAGGGACAGGGGATCACCGGGGAG. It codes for CASSQGQGITGE. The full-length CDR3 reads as CASSQGQGITGELFF.

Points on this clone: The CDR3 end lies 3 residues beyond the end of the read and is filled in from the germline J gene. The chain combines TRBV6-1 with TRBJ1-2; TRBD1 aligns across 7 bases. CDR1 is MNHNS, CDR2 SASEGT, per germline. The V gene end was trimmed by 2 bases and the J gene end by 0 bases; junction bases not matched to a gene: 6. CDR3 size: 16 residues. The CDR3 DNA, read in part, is TGTGCCAGCAGTGAACCGGGACAGCCCTCTAACTATGGC. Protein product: CASSEPGQPSNYG. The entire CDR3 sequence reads CASSEPGQPSNYGYTF.

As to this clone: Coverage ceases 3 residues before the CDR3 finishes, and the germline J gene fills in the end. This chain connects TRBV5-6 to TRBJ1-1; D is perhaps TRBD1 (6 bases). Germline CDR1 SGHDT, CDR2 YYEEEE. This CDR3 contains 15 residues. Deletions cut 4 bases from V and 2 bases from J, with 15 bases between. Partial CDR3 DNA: TGTGCCAGCAGCCCCCTACAGGGTTTAAACACTGAA. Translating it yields CASSPLQGLNTE. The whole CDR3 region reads CASSPLQGLNTEAFF.

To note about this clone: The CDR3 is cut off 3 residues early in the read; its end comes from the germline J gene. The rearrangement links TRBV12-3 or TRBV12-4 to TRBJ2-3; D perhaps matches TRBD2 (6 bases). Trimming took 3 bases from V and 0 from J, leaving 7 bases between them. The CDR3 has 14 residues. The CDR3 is CASSFGGSTDTQYF. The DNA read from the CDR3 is TGTGCCAGCAGTTTCGGGGGTAGCACAGATACG.

Here the CDR3 reads CASSMRQLNNEQFF. The sequenced part of the CDR3 DNA is TGTGCCAGTAGTATGCGACAGCTCAACAATGAG. V gene TRBV19 combines with J gene TRBJ2-1; a possible D gene is TRBD1 (5 bases). The observed sequence ends 3 residues before the CDR3 terminus, with the missing tail filled in from the germline J gene. The CDR3 has 14 residues. The V and J ends lost 3 bases and 5 bases respectively, with 11 bases between them. Looked up from germline, CDR1 is LNHDA and CDR2 is SQIVND (reference sequence).

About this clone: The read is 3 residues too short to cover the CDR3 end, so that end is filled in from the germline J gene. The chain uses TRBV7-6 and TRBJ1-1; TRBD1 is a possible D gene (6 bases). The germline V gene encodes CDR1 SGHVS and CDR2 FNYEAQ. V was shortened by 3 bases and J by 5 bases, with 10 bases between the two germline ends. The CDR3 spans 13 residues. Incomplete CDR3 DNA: TGTGCCAGCAGCTTTACAGGGCGGACTGAA. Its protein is CASSFTGRTE. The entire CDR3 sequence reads CASSFTGRTEAFF.

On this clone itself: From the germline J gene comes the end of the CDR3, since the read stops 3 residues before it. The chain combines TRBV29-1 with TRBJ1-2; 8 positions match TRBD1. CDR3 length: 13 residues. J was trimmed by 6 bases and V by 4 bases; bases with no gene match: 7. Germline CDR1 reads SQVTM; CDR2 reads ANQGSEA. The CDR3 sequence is CSVVAGGINGYTF. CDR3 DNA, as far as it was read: TGCAGCGTTGTGGCAGGGGGCATAAATGGC.

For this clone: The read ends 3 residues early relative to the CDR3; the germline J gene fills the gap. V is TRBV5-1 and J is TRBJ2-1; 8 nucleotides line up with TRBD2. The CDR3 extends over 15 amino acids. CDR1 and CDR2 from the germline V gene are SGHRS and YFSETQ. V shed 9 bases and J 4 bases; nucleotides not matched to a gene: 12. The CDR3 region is CATRGAGEGYNEQFF. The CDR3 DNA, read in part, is TGCGCCACCAGAGGAGCGGGAGAGGGGTACAATGAG. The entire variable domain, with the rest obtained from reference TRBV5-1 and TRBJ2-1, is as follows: KAGVTQTPRYLIKTRGQQVTLSCSPISGHRSVSWYQQTPGQGLQFLFEYFSETQRNKGNFPGRFSGRQFSNSRSEMNVSTLELGDSALYLCATRGAGEGYNEQFFGPGTRLTVL.